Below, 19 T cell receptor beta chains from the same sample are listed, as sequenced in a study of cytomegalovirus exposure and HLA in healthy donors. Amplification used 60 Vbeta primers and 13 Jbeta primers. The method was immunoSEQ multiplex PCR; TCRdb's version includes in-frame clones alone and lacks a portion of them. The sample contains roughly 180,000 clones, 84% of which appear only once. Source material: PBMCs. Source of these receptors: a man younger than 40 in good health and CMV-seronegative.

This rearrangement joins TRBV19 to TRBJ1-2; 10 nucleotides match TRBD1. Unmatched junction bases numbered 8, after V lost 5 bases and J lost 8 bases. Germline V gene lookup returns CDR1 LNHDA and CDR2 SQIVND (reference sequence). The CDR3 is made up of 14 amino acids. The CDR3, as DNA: TGTGCCAGTAGTGCCCGGGACAGGGGTAACGGCTACACCTTC. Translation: CASSARDRGNGYTF.

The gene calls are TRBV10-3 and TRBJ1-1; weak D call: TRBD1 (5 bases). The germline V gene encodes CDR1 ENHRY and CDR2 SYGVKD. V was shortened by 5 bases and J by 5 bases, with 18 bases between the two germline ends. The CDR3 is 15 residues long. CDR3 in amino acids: CAISNSGVWTTEAFF. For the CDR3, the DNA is TGTGCCATCAGTAATTCGGGGGTCTGGACTACTGAAGCTTTCTTT.

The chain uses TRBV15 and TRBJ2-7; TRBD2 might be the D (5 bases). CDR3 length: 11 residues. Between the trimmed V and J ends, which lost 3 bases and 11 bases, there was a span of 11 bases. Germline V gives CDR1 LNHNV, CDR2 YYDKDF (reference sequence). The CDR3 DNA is TGTGCCACCAGCAGCGGGGAAGCGGAGTACTTC. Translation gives CATSSGEAEYF.

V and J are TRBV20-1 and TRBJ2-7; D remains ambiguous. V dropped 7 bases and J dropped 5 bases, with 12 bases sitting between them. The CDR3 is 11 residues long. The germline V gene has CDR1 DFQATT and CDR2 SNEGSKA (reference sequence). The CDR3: CSVADVNEQYF. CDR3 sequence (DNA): TGCAGTGTGGCGGATGTAAACGAGCAGTACTTC.

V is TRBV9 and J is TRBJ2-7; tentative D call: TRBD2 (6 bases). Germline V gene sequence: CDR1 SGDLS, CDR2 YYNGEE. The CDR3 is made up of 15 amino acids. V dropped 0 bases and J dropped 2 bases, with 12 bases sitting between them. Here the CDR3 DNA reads TGTGCCAGCAGCGTAGTCGGTAGCGGTCCCTACGAGCAGTACTTC. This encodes CASSVVGSGPYEQYF.

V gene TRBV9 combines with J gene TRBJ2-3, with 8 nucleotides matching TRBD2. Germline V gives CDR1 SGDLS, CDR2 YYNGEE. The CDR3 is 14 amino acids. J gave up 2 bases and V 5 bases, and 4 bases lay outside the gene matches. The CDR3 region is CASSTSGFTDTQYF. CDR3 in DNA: TGTGCCAGCAGTACTAGCGGTTTCACAGATACGCAGTATTTT.

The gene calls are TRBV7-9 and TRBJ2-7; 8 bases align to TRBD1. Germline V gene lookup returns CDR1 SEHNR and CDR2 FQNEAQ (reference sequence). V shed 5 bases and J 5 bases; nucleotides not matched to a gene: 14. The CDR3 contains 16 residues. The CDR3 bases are TGTGCCAGCAGCCCCTCCTGGGGGGACAGGATCAACGAGCAGTACTTC. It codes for CASSPSWGDRINEQYF. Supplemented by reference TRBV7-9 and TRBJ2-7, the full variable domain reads DTGVSQNPRHKITKRGQNVTFRCDPISEHNRLYWYRQTLGQGPEFLTYFQNEAQLEKSRLLSDRFSAERPKGSFSTLEIQRTEQGDSAMYLCASSPSWGDRINEQYFGPGTRLTVT.

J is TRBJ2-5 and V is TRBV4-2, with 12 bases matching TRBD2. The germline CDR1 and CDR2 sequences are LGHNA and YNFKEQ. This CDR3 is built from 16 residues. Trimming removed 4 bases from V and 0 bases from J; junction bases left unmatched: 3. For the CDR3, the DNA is TGTGCCAGCAGCCCCCGACTAGCGGGAGACCAAGAGACCCAGTACTTC. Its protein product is CASSPRLAGDQETQYF.

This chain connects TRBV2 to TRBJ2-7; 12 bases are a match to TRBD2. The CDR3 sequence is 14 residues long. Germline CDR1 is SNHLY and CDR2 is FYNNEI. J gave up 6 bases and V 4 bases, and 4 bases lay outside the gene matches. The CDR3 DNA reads TGTGCCAGCAGTGGACTAGCGGGGGATGGCGAGCAGTACTTC. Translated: CASSGLAGDGEQYF.

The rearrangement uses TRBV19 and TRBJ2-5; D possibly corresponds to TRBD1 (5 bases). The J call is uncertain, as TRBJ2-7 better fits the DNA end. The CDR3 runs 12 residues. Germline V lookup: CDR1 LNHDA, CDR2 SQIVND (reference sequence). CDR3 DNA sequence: TGTGCCAGTAGTATAGGGGGCACCGAGCAGTACTTC. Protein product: CASSIGGTEQYF.

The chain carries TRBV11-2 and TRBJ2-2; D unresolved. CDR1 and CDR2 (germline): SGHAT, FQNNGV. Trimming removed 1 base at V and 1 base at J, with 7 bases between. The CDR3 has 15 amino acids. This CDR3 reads CASSLATGNTGELFF. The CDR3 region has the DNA TGTGCCAGCAGCTTAGCGACGGGGAACACCGGGGAGCTGTTTTTT. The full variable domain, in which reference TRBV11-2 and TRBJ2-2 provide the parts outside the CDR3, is EAGVAQSPRYKIIEKRQSVAFWCNPISGHATLYWYQQILGQGPKLLIQFQNNGVVDDSQLPKDRFSAERLKGVDSTLKIQPAKLEDSAVYLCASSLATGNTGELFFGEGSRLTVL.

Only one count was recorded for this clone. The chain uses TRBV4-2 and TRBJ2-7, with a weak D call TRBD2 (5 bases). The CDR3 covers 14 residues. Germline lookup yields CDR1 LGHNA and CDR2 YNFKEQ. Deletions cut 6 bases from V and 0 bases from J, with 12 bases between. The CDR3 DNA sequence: TGTGCCAGCAGACCTTCGGGAAACTCCTACGAGCAGTACTTC. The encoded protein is CASRPSGNSYEQYF.

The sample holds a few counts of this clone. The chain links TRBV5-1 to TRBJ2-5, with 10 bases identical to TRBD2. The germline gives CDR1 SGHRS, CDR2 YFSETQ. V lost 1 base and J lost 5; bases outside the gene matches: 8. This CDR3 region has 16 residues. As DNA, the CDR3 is TGCGCCAGCAGCTTGAATCAGCGGGGGGGGGCGGAGACCCAGTACTTC. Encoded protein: CASSLNQRGGAETQYF.

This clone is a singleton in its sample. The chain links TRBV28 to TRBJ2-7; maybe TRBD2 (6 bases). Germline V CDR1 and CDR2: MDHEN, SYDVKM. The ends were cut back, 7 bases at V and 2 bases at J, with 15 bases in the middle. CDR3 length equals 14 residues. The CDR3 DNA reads TGTGCCAGCACTGCCGGGACTTCAGCCTACGAGCAGTACTTC. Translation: CASTAGTSAYEQYF. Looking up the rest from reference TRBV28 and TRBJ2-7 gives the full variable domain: DVKVTQSSRYLVKRTGEKVFLECVQDMDHENMFWYRQDPGLGLRLIYFSYDVKMKEKGDIPEGYSVSREKKERFSLILESASTNQTSMYLCASTAGTSAYEQYFGPGTRLTVT.

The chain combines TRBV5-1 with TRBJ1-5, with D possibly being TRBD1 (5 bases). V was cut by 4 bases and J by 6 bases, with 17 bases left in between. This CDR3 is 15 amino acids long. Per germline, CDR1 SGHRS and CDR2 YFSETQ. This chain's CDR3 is CASSPGPQGSQPQHF. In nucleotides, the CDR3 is TGCGCCAGCAGCCCGGGCCCTCAGGGTAGTCAGCCCCAGCATTTT.

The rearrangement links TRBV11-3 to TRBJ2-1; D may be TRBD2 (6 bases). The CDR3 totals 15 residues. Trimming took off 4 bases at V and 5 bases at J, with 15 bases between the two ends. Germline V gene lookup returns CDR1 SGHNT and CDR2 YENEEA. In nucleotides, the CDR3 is TGTGCCAGCAGCTACTCCCCGGGAGTTAACAATGAGCAGTTCTTC. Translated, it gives CASSYSPGVNNEQFF.

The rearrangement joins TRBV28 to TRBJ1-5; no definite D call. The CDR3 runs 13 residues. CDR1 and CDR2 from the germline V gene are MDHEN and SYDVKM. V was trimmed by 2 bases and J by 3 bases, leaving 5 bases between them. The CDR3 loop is CASSLTPNQPQHF. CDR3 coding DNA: TGTGCCAGCAGTTTAACACCCAATCAGCCCCAGCATTTT.

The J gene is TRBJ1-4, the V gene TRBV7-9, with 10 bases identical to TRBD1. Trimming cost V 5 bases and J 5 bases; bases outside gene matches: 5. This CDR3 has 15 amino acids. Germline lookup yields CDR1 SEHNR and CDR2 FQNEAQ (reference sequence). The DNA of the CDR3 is TGTGCCAGCAGCCCCGGGGACAGGGGCAATGAAAAACTGTTTTTT. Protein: CASSPGDRGNEKLFF.

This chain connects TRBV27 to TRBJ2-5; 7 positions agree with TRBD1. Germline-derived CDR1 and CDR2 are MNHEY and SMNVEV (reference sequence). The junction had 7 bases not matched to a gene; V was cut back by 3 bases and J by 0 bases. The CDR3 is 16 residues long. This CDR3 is CASSLRTGLYQETQYF. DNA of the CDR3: TGTGCCAGCAGTTTGCGGACAGGACTGTACCAAGAGACCCAGTACTTC.